This entry lists 2 T cell receptor beta chains sequenced from one sample in a study of T cell responses to AZD1222 COVID-19 vaccine (dated by TCRdb to the early 2020s). This specimen's time point label, per the study, means: baseline before first vaccination. The library was built by means of the immunoSEQ multiplex PCR assay. Entries here come from immuneACCESS through TCRdb and include only in-frame sequences with V and J called. Some clones fail to appear in such tables; in the studies checked, an unresolved V gene covers under half of the shortfall, and the cause of the remainder is unknown. Present in this sample are more than 75,000 clones, around 89% of which were seen just once. The ten biggest clones cover 7.5% of the sample. The starting material was peripheral blood, obtained on day 0 of AZD1222 vaccination. The receptors were sampled from an adult in good health.

The chain carries TRBV27 and TRBJ2-1; D possibly matches TRBD1 or TRBD2 (6 bases each). The germline V and J ends were trimmed by 3 bases and 3 bases, with 12 bases remaining between them. Germline CDR1 reads MNHEY; CDR2 reads SMNVEV (reference sequence). CDR3 size: 15 residues. The CDR3 region has the DNA TGTGCCAGCAGTTTGTGGGGGGCTAACTACAATGAGCAGTTCTTC. Amino acids: CASSLWGANYNEQFF.

The rearrangement links TRBV2 to TRBJ1-4; TRBD1 agrees at 8 bases. There are 12 residues in the CDR3. Germline V CDR1 and CDR2: SNHLY, FYNNEI. The trim removed 4 bases at V and 8 bases at J, leaving 0 bases unmatched. CDR3 region: CASSGTGEKLFF. Here the CDR3 DNA reads TGTGCCAGCAGTGGGACAGGGGAAAAACTGTTTTTT.